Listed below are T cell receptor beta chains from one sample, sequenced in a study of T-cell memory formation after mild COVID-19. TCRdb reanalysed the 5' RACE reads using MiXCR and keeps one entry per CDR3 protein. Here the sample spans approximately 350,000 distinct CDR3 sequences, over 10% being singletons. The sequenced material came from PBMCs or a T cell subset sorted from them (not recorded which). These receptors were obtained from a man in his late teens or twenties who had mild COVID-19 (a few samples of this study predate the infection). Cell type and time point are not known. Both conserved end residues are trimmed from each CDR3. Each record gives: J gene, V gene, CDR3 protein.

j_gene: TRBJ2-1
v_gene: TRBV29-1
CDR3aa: SVGGVGTF

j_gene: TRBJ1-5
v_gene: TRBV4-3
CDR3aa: ASSQDLQRRVSNQPQH

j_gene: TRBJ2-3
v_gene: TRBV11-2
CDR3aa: ASSLGADSLTDTQY

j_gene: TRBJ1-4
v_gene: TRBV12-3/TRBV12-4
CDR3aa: ASSVEGREKLF

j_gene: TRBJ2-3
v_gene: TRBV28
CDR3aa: ASSFTGAPDTQY

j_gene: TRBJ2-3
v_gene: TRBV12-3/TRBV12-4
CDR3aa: ASSRPGTGVAGTDTQY

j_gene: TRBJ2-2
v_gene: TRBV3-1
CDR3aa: ASSQARSTRTGELF

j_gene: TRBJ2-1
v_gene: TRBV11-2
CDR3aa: ASSPRDRVRNEQF

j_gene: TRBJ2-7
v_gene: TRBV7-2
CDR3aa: ASSDGQGAGYEQY

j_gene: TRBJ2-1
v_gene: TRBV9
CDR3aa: ASSVAPGQGKDEQF

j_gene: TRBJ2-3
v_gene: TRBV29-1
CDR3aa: SVEEGFAGGTDTQY

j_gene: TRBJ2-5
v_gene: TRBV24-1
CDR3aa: ATSDLGQKETQY

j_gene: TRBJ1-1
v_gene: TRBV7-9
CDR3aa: ASSLDYTEAF

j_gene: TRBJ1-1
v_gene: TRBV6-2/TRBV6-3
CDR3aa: ASSFRRGDTEAF

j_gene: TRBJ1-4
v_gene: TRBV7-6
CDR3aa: ASSLGPQKEVEKLF

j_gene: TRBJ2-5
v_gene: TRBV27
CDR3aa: ASSLDSTQETQY

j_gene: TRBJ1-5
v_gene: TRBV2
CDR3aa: ASSELGGRGTQPQH

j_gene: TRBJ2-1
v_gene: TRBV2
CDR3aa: ASSVTGGSSNEQF

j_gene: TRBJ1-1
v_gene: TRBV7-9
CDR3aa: SSRFGTEAF

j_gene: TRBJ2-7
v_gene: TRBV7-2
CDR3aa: ASSLGQGGSVEQY

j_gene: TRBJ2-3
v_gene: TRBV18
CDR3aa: ASSPPSVPDTQY

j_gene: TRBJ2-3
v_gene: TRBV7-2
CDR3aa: ASGRDRYTDTQY

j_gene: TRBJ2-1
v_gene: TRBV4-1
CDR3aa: ASSQGLADSYNEQF

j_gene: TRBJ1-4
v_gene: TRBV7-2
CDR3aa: ASSVDRGREKLF

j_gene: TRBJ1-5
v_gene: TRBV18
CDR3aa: ASSPGGIGQPQH

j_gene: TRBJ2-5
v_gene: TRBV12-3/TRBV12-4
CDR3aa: ASSLRGQETQY

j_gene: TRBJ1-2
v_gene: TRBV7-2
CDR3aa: ASRNRQGDGYT

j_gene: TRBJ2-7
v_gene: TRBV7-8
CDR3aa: ASSFSRGDYEQY

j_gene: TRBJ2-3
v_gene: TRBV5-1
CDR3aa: ASSPGAGSTDTQY

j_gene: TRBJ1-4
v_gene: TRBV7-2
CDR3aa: ASSSYTGEEEKLF

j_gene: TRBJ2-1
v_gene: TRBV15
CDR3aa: ATSRYARGNSSYNEQF

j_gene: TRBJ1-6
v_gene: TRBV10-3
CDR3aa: AISQGTYNSPLH

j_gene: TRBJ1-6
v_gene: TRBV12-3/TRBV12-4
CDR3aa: ASSRTGLGSPLH

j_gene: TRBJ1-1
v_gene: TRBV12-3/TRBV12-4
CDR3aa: ASGTSGTNTEAF

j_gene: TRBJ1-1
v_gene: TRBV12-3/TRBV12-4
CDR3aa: ASNPGMNTEAF

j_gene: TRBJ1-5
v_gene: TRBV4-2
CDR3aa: ASSQDLGGQGQPQH

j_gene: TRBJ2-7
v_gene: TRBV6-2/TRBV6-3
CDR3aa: ASSYSRGMQY

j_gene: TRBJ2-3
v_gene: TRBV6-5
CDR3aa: ASRNLRGGLLSTQY

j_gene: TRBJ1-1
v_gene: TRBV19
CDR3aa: ASSPHSTQTEAF

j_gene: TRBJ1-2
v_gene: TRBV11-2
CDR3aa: ASSLLLTGGDGYT

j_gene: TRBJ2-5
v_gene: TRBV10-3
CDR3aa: AINPGSGETQY

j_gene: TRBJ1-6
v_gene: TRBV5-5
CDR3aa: ASSLRRTGGMNSPLH

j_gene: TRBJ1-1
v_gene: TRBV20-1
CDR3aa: SARPSVVGFGTEAF

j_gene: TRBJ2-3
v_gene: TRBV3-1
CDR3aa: ASSQVLAGLRDTQY

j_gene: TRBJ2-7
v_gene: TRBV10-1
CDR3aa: ASSEGPGYEQY

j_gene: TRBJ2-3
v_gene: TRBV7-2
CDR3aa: ASSLASSGGAADTQY

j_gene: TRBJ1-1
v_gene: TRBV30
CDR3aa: AWRSWTEAF

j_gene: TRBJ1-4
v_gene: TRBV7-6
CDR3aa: ASSISPGKLF

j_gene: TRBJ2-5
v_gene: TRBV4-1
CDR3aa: ASSQPGLQETQY